The 2 T cell receptor beta chains in this list originate from one sample, sequenced in a study of blood T cell repertoires in COVID-19. Profiling relied on immunoSEQ multiplex PCR, and the TCRdb table lists in-frame clones only, not all of them. There are 270,000 or so clones in the sample; 75% to 90% occur only once, and 3.5% to 5.5% lies in the top ten. The sample taken for sequencing was peripheral blood. Every receptor here comes from a woman in her forties who had recovered from COVID-19.

The chain combines TRBV5-4 with TRBJ2-7; TRBD2 agrees at 16 bases. Germline loops: CDR1 SGHNT, CDR2 YYREEE (reference sequence). This CDR3 region has 17 residues. J gave up 6 bases and V 3 bases, and 9 bases lay outside the gene matches. CDR3 sequence reads: CASSSGTSGRAISEQYV. The CDR3, as DNA: TGTGCCAGCAGCTCTGGGACTAGCGGGAGGGCCATTTCCGAGCAGTACGTC.

This chain uses TRBV28 with TRBJ1-1; D gene ambiguous. From germline, CDR1 is MDHEN and CDR2 SYDVKM. V was trimmed by 5 bases and J by 5 bases, leaving 15 bases between them. The CDR3 contains 14 residues. The CDR3 protein is CASSLGQRKTEAFF. Here the CDR3 DNA reads TGTGCCAGCAGTCTTGGCCAGCGGAAGACTGAAGCTTTCTTT.